This TCR beta chain was recovered during a study of PD-L1 blockade in urothelial cancer. Patients' urothelial carcinoma was locally advanced or metastatic. Here immunoSEQ multiplex PCR was the method, and the copy in TCRdb shows in-frame clones only, minus some. The table lists roughly 100,000 clones, about 85% of them singletons. Trimming took off 5 bases at V and 5 bases at J, with 15 bases between the two ends. Per the germline V gene, CDR1 is MNHNY and CDR2 is SVGAGI (reference sequence). The CDR3 spans 14 residues. Sequences were derived from PBMCs, sampled around atezolizumab (anti-PD-L1) treatment. The clonotype comes from a man in his fifties or sixties with urothelial cancer. The chain is built from TRBV6-6 and TRBJ2-5; D might be TRBD1 (6 bases). DNA of the CDR3: TGTGCCAGCAGTCCAACAGGGTTCGGGGAGACCCAGTACTTC. Translated, it gives CASSPTGFGETQYF.